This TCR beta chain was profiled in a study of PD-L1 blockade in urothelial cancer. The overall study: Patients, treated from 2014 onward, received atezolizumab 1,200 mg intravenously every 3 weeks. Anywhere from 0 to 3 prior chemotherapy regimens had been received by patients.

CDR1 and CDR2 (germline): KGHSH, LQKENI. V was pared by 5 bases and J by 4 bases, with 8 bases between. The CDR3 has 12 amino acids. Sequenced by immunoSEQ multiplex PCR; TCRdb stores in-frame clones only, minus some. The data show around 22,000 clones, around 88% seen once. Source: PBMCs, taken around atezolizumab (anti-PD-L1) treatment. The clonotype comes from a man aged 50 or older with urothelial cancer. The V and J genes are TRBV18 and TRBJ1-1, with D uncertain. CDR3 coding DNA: TGTGCCAGCTCATTAGCGGGCACTGAAGCTTTCTTT. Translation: CASSLAGTEAFF.